This T cell receptor beta chain was found in a study of blood T cell repertoires in COVID-19. The germline V gene has CDR1 SSHAT and CDR2 FNYEAQ (reference sequence). This CDR3 comprises 15 residues. Trimming took 4 bases from V and 5 from J; bases not matched to a gene: 2. Profiling relied on immunoSEQ multiplex PCR, and the TCRdb table lists in-frame clones only, not all of them. Of about 85,000 clones in the sample, roughly 80% were seen once. This sequence was found in a man in his sixties or seventies with acute or convalescent COVID-19. The sequenced sample was peripheral blood. V gene TRBV7-7 combines with J gene TRBJ2-2, with 12 bases matching TRBD2. The CDR3 sequence is CASSSTSGGTGELFF. The DNA of the CDR3 is TGTGCCAGCAGCTCGACTAGCGGGGGTACCGGGGAGCTGTTTTTT.